This paragraph reports one TCR beta chain. How the authors handled the data: Cell counts per sample came from amplifying reference gene primers. TCRdb's copy holds only in-frame clones and misses some; the assay was immunoSEQ multiplex PCR. That table is the source of V, J and clone size, and D and trimming were worked out from the DNA. The data show 40,000 to 55,000 clones, with 80% to 90% seen just once and 5.5% to 7.5% held by the top ten. This specimen belongs to a study of blood T cell repertoires in COVID-19. Study summary: Sites in the United States, Italy and Spain provided acute and convalescent COVID-19 samples. Sample material is recorded as cDNA or gDNA derived from T cells, B-cell-depleted T cells, or PBMCs.

The CDR3 has 15 amino acids. Germline CDR1 and CDR2: LGHNA and YNFKEQ. The V and J ends lost 0 bases and 2 bases, in that order; junction bases with no gene match: 3. The source material was peripheral blood. The V call is TRBV4-2, the J call TRBJ2-5, with TRBD2 identical over 7 bases. This sequence was found in a man between 45 and 60 years old with active COVID-19. CDR3 region: CASSQDPGGQETQYF. CDR3 DNA sequence: TGTGCCAGCAGCCAAGATCCCGGGGGGCAAGAGACCCAGTACTTC.